This T cell receptor (beta chain) was recorded in a study of blood T cells in healthy people across ages. A sample-barcoded 5' primer and a J-beta primer mix were used in a second PCR of about 6 to 11 cycles. MiXCR was run by TCRdb on the 5' RACE reads, yielding one entry per CDR3 protein. The sample holds under 800,000 distinct CDR3 sequences, 43% seen once. Trimming cost V 3 bases and J 5 bases; bases outside gene matches: 4. The germline CDR1 and CDR2 sequences are DFQATT and SNEGSKA (reference sequence). This CDR3 region has 13 residues. The clonotype originates from a woman aged 60-75 years in good health. J is TRBJ2-4 and V is TRBV20-1, with TRBD1 identical over 7 bases. Specimen: blood. CDR3 sequence reads: CSASAGGQNIQYF. In DNA form, the CDR3 reads TGCAGTGCTAGTGCAGGGGGACAAAACATTCAGTACTTC.